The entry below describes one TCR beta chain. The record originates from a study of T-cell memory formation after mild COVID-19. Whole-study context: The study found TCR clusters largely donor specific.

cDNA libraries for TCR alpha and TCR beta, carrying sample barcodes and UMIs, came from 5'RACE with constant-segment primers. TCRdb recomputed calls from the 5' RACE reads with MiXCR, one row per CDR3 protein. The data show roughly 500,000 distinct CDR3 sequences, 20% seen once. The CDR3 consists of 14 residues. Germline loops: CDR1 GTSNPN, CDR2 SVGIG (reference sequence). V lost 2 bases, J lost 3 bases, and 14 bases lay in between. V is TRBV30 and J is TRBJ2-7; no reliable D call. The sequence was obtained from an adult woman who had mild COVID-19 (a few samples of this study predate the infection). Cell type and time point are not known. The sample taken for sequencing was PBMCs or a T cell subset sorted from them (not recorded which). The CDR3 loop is CAWSRPPGNYEQYF. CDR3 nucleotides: TGTGCCTGGAGTCGTCCTCCCGGCAACTACGAGCAGTACTTC.